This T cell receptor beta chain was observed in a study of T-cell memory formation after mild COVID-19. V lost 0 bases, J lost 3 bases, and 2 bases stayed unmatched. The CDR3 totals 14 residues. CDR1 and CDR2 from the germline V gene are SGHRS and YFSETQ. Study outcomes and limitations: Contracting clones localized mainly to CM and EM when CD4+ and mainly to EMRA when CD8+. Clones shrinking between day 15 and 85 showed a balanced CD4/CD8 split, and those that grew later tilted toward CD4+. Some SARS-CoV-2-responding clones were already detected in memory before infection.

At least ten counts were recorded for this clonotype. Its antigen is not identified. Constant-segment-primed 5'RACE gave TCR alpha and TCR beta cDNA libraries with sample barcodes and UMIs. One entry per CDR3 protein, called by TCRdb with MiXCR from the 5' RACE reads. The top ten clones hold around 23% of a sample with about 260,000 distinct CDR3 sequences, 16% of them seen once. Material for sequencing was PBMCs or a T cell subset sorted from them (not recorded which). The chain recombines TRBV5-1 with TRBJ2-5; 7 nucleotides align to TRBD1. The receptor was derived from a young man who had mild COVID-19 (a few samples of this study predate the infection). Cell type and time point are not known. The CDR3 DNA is TGCGCCAGCAGCTTGGGACAGGGAAAAGAGACCCAGTACTTC. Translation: CASSLGQGKETQYF.